This entry lists 2 T cell receptor beta chains sequenced from one sample in a study of cytomegalovirus exposure and HLA in healthy donors. PCR employed 60 Vbeta and 13 Jbeta primers. The repertoire was sequenced with immunoSEQ multiplex PCR; TCRdb's copy has only in-frame clones and lacks some. Of about 120,000 clones in the sample, 70% to 80% were seen once. The sequencing input was PBMCs. The receptors derive from a woman between 45 and 65 years old in good health and CMV-seropositive.

The chain combines TRBV7-2 with TRBJ1-1; 10 bases are a match to TRBD1. The trim removed 5 bases at V and 7 bases at J, leaving 4 bases unmatched. The CDR3 loop spans 13 amino acids. Germline V gene data show CDR1 as SGHTA and CDR2 as FQGNSA. The CDR3 is CASSRGTGDEAFF. The CDR3 coding sequence is TGTGCCAGCAGCAGAGGGACAGGGGATGAAGCTTTCTTT.

The V call is TRBV6-5, the J call TRBJ2-1, with TRBD2 matching over 13 bases. Unmatched junction bases numbered 4, after V lost 4 bases and J lost 4 bases. Germline values: CDR1 MNHEY, CDR2 SVGAGI. The CDR3 totals 16 residues. DNA of the CDR3: TGTGCCAGCAGTTTCGGACTAGCGGGGGTATACAATGAGCAGTTCTTC. Encoded protein: CASSFGLAGVYNEQFF.